The 32 T cell receptor beta chains presented below share a single source sample, sequenced in a study of T cell responses to AZD1222 COVID-19 vaccine. Some clones are missing from TCRdb's copy, which holds only in-frame ones; the method was immunoSEQ multiplex PCR. Among under 200,000 clones listed, over 85% were seen once. The input for sequencing was peripheral blood, taken on day 0 of AZD1222 vaccination. These receptors originate from an adult in good health.

Written as DNA, the CDR3 is TGCGCCAGCAGCCAAGCCCCCGCGGTGGATACGCAGTATTTT. Translating it yields CASSQAPAVDTQYF. The chain uses TRBV4-1 and TRBJ2-3; D uncertain. The CDR3 runs 14 residues. Germline V gene data show CDR1 as MGHRA and CDR2 as YSYEKL. V was cut by 1 base and J by 6 bases, with 11 bases left in between.

This chain links TRBV4-2 with TRBJ1-2; D gene unclear. The CDR3 runs 16 residues. Trimming pared 4 bases from V and 3 bases from J, leaving 18 bases between. Germline-derived CDR1 and CDR2 are LGHNA and YNFKEQ. CDR3 DNA sequence: TGTGCCAGCAGCCCCCAAAGCCAAGATTTATACTATGGCTACACCTTC. It specifies CASSPQSQDLYYGYTF.

CDR3 residues: CASSPSPTGAKNIQYF. In DNA, the CDR3 is TGTGCCAGCAGCCCCTCCCCGACAGGGGCCAAAAACATTCAGTACTTC. The rearrangement uses TRBV7-6 and TRBJ2-4; 7 nucleotides agree with TRBD1. The junction had 8 bases not matched to a gene; V was cut back by 5 bases and J by 1 base. Germline CDR1 and CDR2: SGHVS and FNYEAQ. CDR3 length: 16 amino acids.

The chain employs TRBV30 and TRBJ1-6; TRBD1 agrees at 9 bases. The CDR3 totals 15 residues. Germline CDR1 and CDR2: GTSNPN and SVGIG (reference sequence). The V gene end was trimmed by 2 bases and the J gene end by 6 bases; junction bases not matched to a gene: 5. Here the CDR3 reads CAWSPGTGTNSPLHF. The CDR3, as DNA: TGTGCCTGGAGTCCGGGGACAGGGACTAATTCACCCCTCCACTTT.

The table lists this clone with a count of one. This chain links TRBV11-3 with TRBJ2-3; D possibly uses TRBD1 or TRBD2 (6 bases each). Germline V gene sequence: CDR1 SGHNT, CDR2 YENEEA. Trimming took 3 bases from V and 10 from J, leaving 26 bases between them. This CDR3 region has 17 residues. CDR3 sequence (DNA): TGTGCCAGCAGCTTTCGGGTAGGAGGGGGGCTATATACTGCGCAGTATTTT. Protein sequence: CASSFRVGGGLYTAQYF.

This clone was seen a single time. The V and J genes are TRBV6-1 and TRBJ1-5, with a possible D match to TRBD1 (5 bases). Per the germline V gene, CDR1 is MNHNS and CDR2 is SASEGT. The length of the CDR3 is 14 residues. Trimming pared 2 bases from V and 11 bases from J, leaving 16 bases between. The CDR3 protein is CASSEWPLRGAQHF. The CDR3, as DNA: TGTGCCAGCAGTGAATGGCCGTTAAGAGGGGCCCAGCATTTT.

This clone was observed a handful of times. The CDR3 DNA sequence: TGTGCCAGCAGCTCCAGGGGGCCTGGGGCCAACGTCCTGACTTTC. Its protein is CASSSRGPGANVLTF. This sequence joins TRBV7-8 and TRBJ2-6; 8 bases map to TRBD1. Germline V lookup: CDR1 SGHVS, CDR2 FQNEAQ. The CDR3 runs to 15 residues. V shed 4 bases and J 2 bases; nucleotides not matched to a gene: 1.

This clone is a singleton in its sample. This chain links TRBV5-1 with TRBJ1-1; a weak D match, TRBD1 (5 bases). The germline CDR1 and CDR2 sequences are SGHRS and YFSETQ. Trimming cost V 4 bases and J 0 bases, with 16 bases left between them. The CDR3 loop spans 16 amino acids. CDR3 bases: TGCGCCAGCAGCCCACACAGCGGGGACGTGAACACTGAAGCTTTCTTT. Amino acid sequence: CASSPHSGDVNTEAFF. Full variable domain (missing parts from reference TRBV5-1 and TRBJ1-1): KAGVTQTPRYLIKTRGQQVTLSCSPISGHRSVSWYQQTPGQGLQFLFEYFSETQRNKGNFPGRFSGRQFSNSRSEMNVSTLELGDSALYLCASSPHSGDVNTEAFFGQGTRLTVV.

The chain carries TRBV5-1 and TRBJ2-7; 10 bases agree with TRBD1. The J segment lost 5 bases and the V segment lost 3 bases, leaving 8 bases of the junction unmatched. The germline V gene encodes CDR1 SGHRS and CDR2 YFSETQ. This CDR3 comprises 15 residues. The chain's CDR3 is CASSWGWDRGNEQYF. The CDR3 nucleotides are TGCGCCAGCAGCTGGGGATGGGACAGGGGAAACGAGCAGTACTTC.

The gene calls are TRBV12-5 and TRBJ1-1, with TRBD1 matching over 7 bases. Germline V gene lookup returns CDR1 LGHNT and CDR2 FRNRAP. V lost 2 bases and J lost 10; bases outside the gene matches: 7. This CDR3 comprises 13 residues. CDR3 sequence: CASGLTKGAGAFF. CDR3 nucleotides: TGTGCTAGTGGTTTGACCAAGGGGGCTGGAGCTTTCTTT.

This chain connects TRBV2 to TRBJ1-6; D gene ambiguous. The CDR3 contains 14 residues. V was trimmed by 6 bases and J by 9 bases, leaving 15 bases between them. Per germline, CDR1 SNHLY and CDR2 FYNNEI. DNA of the CDR3: TGTGCCAGCAGACAAGATATCCCAGGTTCACCCCTCCACTTT. Its protein product is CASRQDIPGSPLHF.

The chain uses TRBV5-5 and TRBJ1-2; 9 bases match TRBD1. This CDR3 region has 15 residues. Germline lookup yields CDR1 SGHKS and CDR2 YYEKEE (reference sequence). V gave up 0 bases and J gave up 7 bases; unmatched junction bases: 7. The CDR3 bases are TGTGCCAGCAGCTTGGAAACAGGGGGCGGAAGTGGCTACACCTTC. Its protein product is CASSLETGGGSGYTF. Supplemented by reference TRBV5-5 and TRBJ1-2, the full variable domain reads DAGVTQSPTHLIKTRGQQVTLRCSPISGHKSVSWYQQVLGQGPQFIFQYYEKEERGRGNFPDRFSARQFPNYSSELNVNALLLGDSALYLCASSLETGGGSGYTFGSGTRLTVV.

The J gene is TRBJ1-4, the V gene TRBV3-1 (or the pseudogene TRBV3-2); D gene unclear. The CDR3 consists of 15 residues. V was cut by 1 base and J by 3 bases, with 9 bases left in between. Per the germline V gene, CDR1 is LGHDT and CDR2 is YNNKEL (reference sequence). The CDR3 here is CASSQGPGANEKLFF. As DNA, the CDR3 is TGTGCCAGCAGCCAAGGTCCTGGGGCTAATGAAAAACTGTTTTTT.

The chain combines TRBV5-8 with TRBJ2-6; D might be TRBD1 (6 bases). Trimming cost V 7 bases and J 3 bases, with 23 bases left between them. The CDR3 runs to 18 residues. Germline values: CDR1 SGHTS, CDR2 YDEGEE. CDR3 coding DNA: TGTGCCAGCGAAGTAAGAACAGGGTCGGATCATGGGGCCAACGTCCTGACTTTC. The encoded protein is CASEVRTGSDHGANVLTF.

The chain has TRBV12-3 or TRBV12-4 and TRBJ2-2; TRBD1 might be the D (6 bases). The CDR3 is 13 residues long. The germline V and J ends were trimmed by 7 bases and 3 bases, with 9 bases remaining between them. In nucleotides, the CDR3 is TGTGCCAGCACCCCAGGGGACACCGGGGAGCTGTTTTTT. Translated: CASTPGDTGELFF.

The chain links TRBV2 to TRBJ1-1; tentative D call: TRBD1 (6 bases). The CDR3 covers 15 residues. Germline values: CDR1 SNHLY, CDR2 FYNNEI. V was clipped by 5 bases and J by 0 bases, with 13 bases between them. The CDR3 nucleotides are TGTGCCAGCAGTTCTAGGGGGAGTATGAACACTGAAGCTTTCTTT. Amino acid sequence: CASSSRGSMNTEAFF.

The chain couples TRBV9 to TRBJ2-2, with D maybe TRBD2 (6 bases). The CDR3 loop spans 21 amino acids. V was trimmed by 8 bases and J by 2 bases, leaving 34 bases between them. Germline CDR1 SGDLS, CDR2 YYNGEE. The CDR3 loop is CARTRTTRAPHGAVNTGELFF. The CDR3, as DNA: TGTGCCAGGACACGAACGACTAGAGCCCCACATGGGGCTGTAAACACCGGGGAGCTGTTTTTT. The variable domain in full, completed from reference TRBV9 and TRBJ2-2, reads DSGVTQTPKHLITATGQRVTLRCSPRSGDLSVYWYQQSLDQGLQFLIQYYNGEERAKGNILERFSAQQFPDLHSELNLSSLELGDSALYFCARTRTTRAPHGAVNTGELFFGEGSRLTVL.

The chain couples TRBV2 to TRBJ2-1; the D call may be TRBD1 or TRBD2 (5 bases each). This CDR3 contains 16 residues. With 6 bases removed from V and 8 bases from J, the gap between germline ends came to 23 bases. Germline V gene sequence: CDR1 SNHLY, CDR2 FYNNEI. CDR3 loop: CASRDRGSGTPHEQFF. CDR3 nucleotides: TGTGCCAGCAGGGACCGAGGATCCGGGACCCCCCATGAGCAGTTCTTC.

The chain is built from TRBV6-5 and TRBJ1-1; no reliable D call. The CDR3 sequence is 13 residues long. Trimming pared 6 bases from V and 1 base from J, leaving 9 bases between. Germline CDR1 MNHEY, CDR2 SVGAGI. CDR3 sequence: CASRLQANTEAFF. CDR3 nucleotides: TGTGCCAGCAGGCTACAAGCGAACACTGAAGCTTTCTTT.

The rearrangement uses TRBV7-6 and TRBJ1-4; D may be TRBD1 (5 bases). The CDR3 is made up of 17 amino acids. Germline assignment: CDR1 SGHVS and CDR2 FNYEAQ. Trimming took off 1 base at V and 8 bases at J, with 20 bases between the two ends. The CDR3 is CASSLVKGQGGREKLFF. The CDR3 nucleotides read TGTGCCAGCAGCTTAGTGAAGGGGCAAGGCGGGCGAGAAAAACTGTTTTTT.

The chain carries TRBV19 and TRBJ2-7, with D perhaps given as TRBD1 or TRBD2 (5 bases each). The germline CDR1 and CDR2 sequences are LNHDA and SQIVND (reference sequence). There are 14 residues in the CDR3. V was cut by 7 bases and J by 1 base, with 14 bases left in between. The CDR3 reads CASTPGGGSYEQYF. CDR3 bases: TGTGCCAGTACCCCCGGTGGGGGATCCTACGAGCAGTACTTC.

This clone was seen only once. J is TRBJ2-2 and V is TRBV5-1, with D tentatively TRBD1 or TRBD2 (6 bases each). Trimming took 4 bases from V and 5 from J, leaving 18 bases between them. The germline gives CDR1 SGHRS, CDR2 YFSETQ. The CDR3 length is 16 residues. The CDR3 is CASSPNSGARTGELFF. CDR3 in DNA: TGCGCCAGCAGCCCGAACTCGGGGGCTAGGACCGGGGAGCTGTTTTTT.

The rearrangement uses TRBV12-5 and TRBJ2-7; possibly TRBD1 for D (6 bases). Germline CDR1 reads LGHNT; CDR2 reads FRNRAP. This CDR3 has 13 residues. Deletions cut 3 bases from V and 3 bases from J, with 9 bases between. In nucleotides, the CDR3 is TGTGCTAGTGGTTTAATAGGGGGCTACGAGCAGTACTTC. Its protein product is CASGLIGGYEQYF.

Relative to its sample, this clone is medium-sized. This sequence joins TRBV5-1 and TRBJ2-2; weak D call: TRBD2 (6 bases). Germline loops: CDR1 SGHRS, CDR2 YFSETQ. Trimming took 4 bases from V and 2 from J, leaving 18 bases between them. CDR3 length: 17 residues. This CDR3 is CASSKIRDSINTGELFF. CDR3 in DNA: TGCGCCAGCAGCAAGATCCGGGACTCAATTAACACCGGGGAGCTGTTTTTT. Based on the CDR3 plus reference TRBV5-1 and TRBJ2-2, the full variable domain is KAGVTQTPRYLIKTRGQQVTLSCSPISGHRSVSWYQQTPGQGLQFLFEYFSETQRNKGNFPGRFSGRQFSNSRSEMNVSTLELGDSALYLCASSKIRDSINTGELFFGEGSRLTVL.

The rearrangement links TRBV11-3 to TRBJ1-1, with D maybe TRBD1 (6 bases). V was cut by 4 bases and J by 1 base, with 13 bases left in between. CDR3 length: 15 residues. Looked up from germline, CDR1 is SGHNT and CDR2 is YENEEA. CDR3 coding DNA: TGTGCCAGCAGCTCCGAGACAGGCCAGAACACTGAAGCTTTCTTT. It yields the protein CASSSETGQNTEAFF.

This rearrangement joins TRBV6-6 to TRBJ2-6; maybe TRBD1 (5 bases). The ends were cut back, 5 bases at V and 0 bases at J, with 14 bases in the middle. This CDR3 comprises 17 residues. The germline gives CDR1 MNHNY, CDR2 SVGAGI (reference sequence). CDR3 nucleotides: TGTGCCAGCAGTCCCCAGGACACAGTCTCTGGGGCCAACGTCCTGACTTTC. This translates into CASSPQDTVSGANVLTF.

This chain uses TRBV6-1 with TRBJ1-6, with no clear D. Trimming took off 1 base at V and 9 bases at J, with 7 bases between the two ends. The CDR3 is 13 amino acids. CDR1 is MNHNS, CDR2 SASEGT, per germline. The CDR3 sequence: CASSEGEGSPLHF. CDR3 DNA sequence: TGTGCCAGCAGTGAAGGGGAGGGTTCACCCCTCCACTTT.

The V gene is TRBV6-1, the J gene TRBJ2-3; 10 bases line up with TRBD2. Looked up from germline, CDR1 is MNHNS and CDR2 is SASEGT. The CDR3 length is 17 residues. With V trimmed by 1 base and J by 1 base, 5 bases remained unmatched. CDR3 in DNA: TGTGCCAGCAGTGAAGGCCCAACTAGCGGGGGCACAGATACGCAGTATTTT. Its translation: CASSEGPTSGGTDTQYF.

The chain uses TRBV15 and TRBJ2-1, with TRBD2 matching over 11 bases. The germline V gene encodes CDR1 LNHNV and CDR2 YYDKDF (reference sequence). J was trimmed by 5 bases and V by 4 bases; bases with no gene match: 4. This CDR3 spans 15 amino acids. As DNA, the CDR3 is TGTGCCACCAGCACTAGCGGGGGGTATGACAATGAGCAGTTCTTC. It specifies CATSTSGGYDNEQFF. Full variable domain (outside the CDR3, taken from reference TRBV15 and TRBJ2-1): DAMVIQNPRYQVTQFGKPVTLSCSQTLNHNVMYWYQQKSSQAPKLLFHYYDKDFNNEADTPDNFQSRRPNTSFCFLDIRSPGLGDTAMYLCATSTSGGYDNEQFFGPGTRLTVL.

The V and J genes are TRBV6-1 and TRBJ2-3; D perhaps matches TRBD1 (6 bases). Germline V gene lookup returns CDR1 MNHNS and CDR2 SASEGT. The CDR3 covers 17 residues. V was clipped by 1 base and J by 2 bases, with 16 bases between them. CDR3 sequence reads: CASSEGMSQGVTDTQYF. In DNA form, the CDR3 reads TGTGCCAGCAGTGAAGGGATGTCACAGGGCGTCACAGATACGCAGTATTTT.

The count of this clone is one. The gene calls are TRBV5-1 and TRBJ1-1; 10 bases align to TRBD1. Trimming removed 0 bases from V and 4 bases from J; junction bases left unmatched: 6. CDR1 SGHRS and CDR2 YFSETQ come from the germline V gene. The CDR3 is 16 amino acids. In DNA, the CDR3 is TGCGCCAGCAGCTTGGTTATCGGGACAGGGGTCACTGAAGCTTTCTTT. Protein: CASSLVIGTGVTEAFF.

The rearrangement links TRBV28 to TRBJ2-5; TRBD1 might be the D (5 bases). Germline-derived CDR1 and CDR2 are MDHEN and SYDVKM. This CDR3 contains 15 residues. Trimming stripped 7 bases from V and 4 bases from J, with 19 bases between. CDR3: CASNYRFLGGETQYF. CDR3 coding DNA: TGTGCCAGCAATTACAGGTTTTTGGGCGGAGAGACCCAGTACTTC. The variable domain in full, with the rest retrieved from reference TRBV28 and TRBJ2-5, is DVKVTQSSRYLVKRTGEKVFLECVQDMDHENMFWYRQDPGLGLRLIYFSYDVKMKEKGDIPEGYSVSREKKERFSLILESASTNQTSMYLCASNYRFLGGETQYFGPGTRLLVL.